A selection of T cell receptor beta chains follows, all from one sample in a study of shared clonotypes between healthy human individuals. Profiling relied on immunoSEQ multiplex PCR, and the TCRdb table lists in-frame clones only, not all of them. The sample lists over a million clones, around 98% occurring once. The sequenced sample was naive CD4+ T cells sorted from blood. The receptors shown here come from a man aged 25-45 years in good health. CDR3s include the opening cysteine and the closing phenylalanine or tryptophan. Size values are once, few and many counts, or a class for expanded clones, and some rows have none.

>11|TRBJ2-5|.|TRBV30
CAWSVMGTQYF
>13|TRBJ1-1|.|TRBV10-3
CAIRGRRDTEAFF
>13|TRBJ2-7|.|TRBV7-9
CASTRDSGYEQYF
>12|TRBJ1-4|.|TRBV2
CASREDSRKLFF
>16|TRBJ2-2|.|TRBV14
CASSQVSSIPTGELFF
>15|TRBJ1-2|.|TRBV30
CAWSSTLVPIYGYTF
>13|TRBJ2-5|.|TRBV28
CASGWGNKETQYF
>13|TRBJ2-2|.|TRBV10-3
CAISEGQTGELFF
>13|TRBJ2-7|.|TRBV10-2
CASRKQGVVEQYF
>18|TRBJ2-6|.|TRBV10-3
CAISESWDRGLGANVLTF
>14|TRBJ2-7|once|TRBV29-1
CSVGGQKGAYEQYF
>15|TRBJ2-7|once|TRBV9
CASSVRAGAPYEQYF
>13|TRBJ2-7|.|TRBV2
CASRETGAYEQYF
>14|TRBJ2-5|.|TRBV5-1
CASSGWGDQETQYF
>15|TRBJ2-7|.|TRBV28
CASSFSAGNSYEQYF
>15|TRBJ1-5|.|TRBV19
CASSIDRRANQPQHF
>14|TRBJ1-5|.|TRBV28
CASSHRDKFQPQHF
>16|TRBJ2-7|.|TRBV6-5
CASSYSPFGSINEQYF
>15|TRBJ1-1|.|TRBV5-1
CASSLSIGENTEAFF
>16|TRBJ2-1|.|TRBV27
CATSNKRLAGYNEQFF
>18|TRBJ2-2|.|TRBV7-2
CASSFRTVASLNTGELFF
>16|TRBJ1-2|.|TRBV5-5
CASSHGRTGIDYGYTF
>13|TRBJ2-3|.|TRBV4-1
CASSQEEGNTQYF
>16|TRBJ1-2|.|TRBV28
CASTGPRTDTNYGYTF
>15|TRBJ2-3|.|TRBV9
CASSLLEGVTDTQYF
>15|TRBJ2-2|.|TRBV6-5
CASRKARGRTGELFF
>14|TRBJ2-6|.|TRBV11-1
CASSLVSGANVLTF
>17|TRBJ2-2|once|TRBV5-1
CASSLVGGPTSTGELFF
>15|TRBJ2-1|.|TRBV10-1
CASSDYSGPYNEQFF
>13|TRBJ2-7|.|TRBV7-9
CASSLRDPKEQYF
>15|TRBJ1-4|.|TRBV28
CASRNRVGIREKLFF
>15|TRBJ1-2|.|TRBV5-5
CASNFLPLVDYGYTF
>15|TRBJ1-1|.|TRBV7-8
CASSLARGANTEAFF
>13|TRBJ1-5|.|TRBV6-4
CASSLTGNQPQHF
>17|TRBJ2-1|.|TRBV11-3
CASSLVSLAGTLNEQFF
>15|TRBJ2-6|.|TRBV5-1
CASSSLGDGANVLTF
>14|TRBJ2-1|.|TRBV9
CASSKLAENNEQFF
>14|TRBJ1-2|.|TRBV5-1
CASSLSQSNYGYTF
>15|TRBJ2-1|.|TRBV19
CASSLTGPTANEQFF
>14|TRBJ1-5|.|TRBV7-8
CASSSNRGDQPQHF
>13|TRBJ1-3|.|TRBV5-6
CASSLRESNTIYF
>16|TRBJ2-2|.|TRBV5-4
CASSVYGTGTTGELFF
>15|TRBJ2-7|.|TRBV25-1
CASSASGQTDGEQYF
>17|TRBJ2-3|.|TRBV19
CASSIESQSWGTDTQYF
>16|TRBJ2-7|once|TRBV4-3
CASSQDELAGVGEQYF
>13|TRBJ1-5|.|TRBV18
CASSPGAQEPQHF
>14|TRBJ2-7|.|TRBV5-1
CASSLLREGYEQYF
>14|TRBJ2-7|.|TRBV6-6
CASSYLAGEYEQYF
>13|TRBJ2-1|.|TRBV7-9
CASSLARGNEQFF
>16|TRBJ1-4|.|TRBV5-1
CASSLGDRGRGEKLFF
>15|TRBJ2-7|.|TRBV2
CASNLRQTSSYEQYF
>14|TRBJ2-3|.|TRBV7-9
CASSFQGVADTQYF
>14|TRBJ1-1|.|TRBV19
CASNDDSLNTEAFF
>16|TRBJ1-5|.|TRBV5-1
CASSRNPDSFNQPQHF
>14|TRBJ2-3|.|TRBV7-7
CASSLGGRTDTQYF